This T cell receptor beta chain came from a study of control samples from healthy donors and cancer patients. The protocol was immunoSEQ multiplex PCR, while the TCRdb copy is restricted to in-frame clones and leaves out a portion. The data show around 50,000 clones, approximately 95% seen once. Trimming left V 5 bases short and J 0 bases short, with 14 bases between. Germline CDR1 and CDR2: LNHDA and SQIVND (reference sequence). This CDR3 spans 16 amino acids. V and J are TRBV19 and TRBJ1-5; D perhaps matches TRBD1 (5 bases). This TCR was sampled from a woman aged 25 to 45 in good health. Sample: blood. DNA for the CDR3: TGTGCCAGTAGTCCCCCTGCAGGGACTAGCAATCAGCCCCAGCATTTT. This gives the protein CASSPPAGTSNQPQHF.